Listed here are 5 T cell receptor beta chains from one sample, sequenced in a study of cytomegalovirus exposure and HLA in healthy donors. The PCR used 60 Vbeta and 13 Jbeta primers. Assay: immunoSEQ multiplex PCR; the TCRdb copy retains only in-frame clones and omits some. Altogether around 190,000 clones are present, approximately 70% being singletons, with the ten largest covering approximately 3%. Sequencing used PBMCs. The origin of the receptors is a woman aged 25 to 39 in good health and CMV-seropositive.

This chain connects TRBV28 to TRBJ2-2, with 8 nucleotides matching TRBD2. V was pared by 5 bases and J by 1 base, with 6 bases of the junction left unmatched. Germline CDR1 is MDHEN and CDR2 is SYDVKM. CDR3 size: 16 residues. The CDR3 region has the DNA TGTGCCAGCAGTCCTCGCAGCGGGAGGAACACCGGGGAGCTGTTTTTT. This translates into CASSPRSGRNTGELFF.

V is TRBV2 and J is TRBJ1-2; D might be TRBD1 (5 bases). This CDR3 is 12 amino acids long. Per the germline V gene, CDR1 is SNHLY and CDR2 is FYNNEI. V was cut by 11 bases and J by 9 bases, with 19 bases left in between. The CDR3 DNA follows: TGTGCCTCCTTGGACGGGGGATTAAGCTACACCTTC. Its translation is CASLDGGLSYTF. Full variable domain (rest looked up from reference TRBV2 and TRBJ1-2): EPEVTQTPSHQVTQMGQEVILRCVPISNHLYFYWYRQILGQKVEFLVSFYNNEISEKSEIFDDQFSVERPDGSNFTLKIRSTKLEDSAMYFCASLDGGLSYTFGSGTRLTVV.

The chain recombines TRBV5-8 with TRBJ1-5; D gene unclear. Trimming removed 1 base from V and 7 bases from J, with 6 bases in between. Germline CDR1 reads SGHTS; CDR2 reads YDEGEE. There are 12 residues in the CDR3. The DNA of the CDR3 is TGTGCCAGCAGCTTGCCAAAACAGCCCCAGCATTTT. Translation: CASSLPKQPQHF.

The V and J genes are TRBV10-2 and TRBJ1-2; D call uncertain. With 3 bases removed from V and 1 base from J, the gap between germline ends came to 6 bases. The CDR3 covers 13 residues. Germline V CDR1 and CDR2: WSHSY, SAAADI. For the CDR3, the DNA is TGCGCCAGCAGTGAACGGGGTAACTATGGCTACACCTTC. Its protein is CASSERGNYGYTF.

The chain carries TRBV4-1 and TRBJ2-5; TRBD2 matches 10 bases. CDR1 and CDR2 (germline): MGHRA, YSYEKL. The CDR3 extends over 15 amino acids. J was trimmed by 5 bases and V by 4 bases; bases with no gene match: 7. The CDR3 loop reads CASSPSASGSETQYF. The DNA of the CDR3 is TGCGCCAGCAGCCCCTCGGCTAGCGGGAGTGAGACCCAGTACTTC.